Presented here are 13 T cell receptor beta chains from one specimen sequenced in a study of T cells in Graves' hyperthyroidism and ophthalmopathy. There were TCR beta CDR3 regions amplified from RNA transcripts. The study used the HTBI primer set for a first-round RT-PCR of the TCR CDR3. Each CDR3 protein gets one entry after TCRdb re-called the multiplex PCR reads with MiXCR. The sample holds about 400,000 distinct CDR3 sequences, over 12% seen once. Sequenced: blood. These TCRs come from a middle-aged man with Graves' ophthalmopathy.

V gene TRBV6-2 or TRBV6-3 combines with J gene TRBJ2-7; 7 nucleotides match TRBD2. The CDR3 totals 13 residues. Germline V gene data show CDR1 as MNHEY and CDR2 as SVGEGT. V dropped 6 bases and J dropped 4; count of bases not matched to a gene: 6. The CDR3 DNA sequence: TGTGCCAGCAGACGCGGGAGTACGTACGAGCAGTACTTC. Translation gives CASRRGSTYEQYF.

This clonotype has a handful of counts. The chain combines TRBV19 with TRBJ2-7; 8 bases align to TRBD1. Germline-derived CDR1 and CDR2 are LNHDA and SQIVND (reference sequence). V dropped 4 bases and J dropped 7; count of bases not matched to a gene: 9. The CDR3 has 14 amino acids. The CDR3 loop is CASSKGRTGSEQYF. The CDR3 nucleotides are TGTGCCAGTAGTAAAGGCCGGACAGGGAGTGAGCAGTACTTC.

Only a few counts were recorded for this clonotype. CDR3 residues: CASSERGSTTGELFF. CDR3 nucleotide sequence: TGTGCCAGCAGTGAAAGGGGCAGCACCACCGGGGAGCTGTTTTTT. The chain has TRBV6-4 and TRBJ2-2, with D perhaps TRBD1 (5 bases). Germline assignment: CDR1 MRHNA and CDR2 SNTAGT. With 3 bases removed from V and 4 bases from J, the gap between germline ends came to 12 bases. The CDR3 loop spans 15 amino acids.

This clonotype came up a few times. The chain has TRBV2 and TRBJ2-3; D is unclear. This CDR3 has 15 residues. Germline V gives CDR1 SNHLY, CDR2 FYNNEI. V lost 2 bases to trimming and J lost 9 bases, with 18 bases between them. CDR3 nucleotides: TGTGCCAGCAGTGAACGTCTACCCACCCCCGGAACGCAGTATTTT. Protein product: CASSERLPTPGTQYF.

This clonotype occurred many times. The chain links TRBV28 to TRBJ2-1, with D perhaps being TRBD1 or TRBD2 (6 bases each). The V end lost 6 bases, the J end lost 6 bases, and 9 bases lay between the germline ends. CDR3 length: 12 amino acids. Germline lookup yields CDR1 MDHEN and CDR2 SYDVKM. CDR3 region: CASRGGPNEQFF. The CDR3 DNA reads TGTGCCAGCAGAGGGGGGCCCAATGAGCAGTTCTTC.

This clonotype was counted at least ten times. The V and J genes are TRBV13 and TRBJ2-1; the D is unclear. The CDR3 sequence is 18 residues long. V gave up 0 bases and J gave up 0 bases, with 15 bases separating them. The germline gives CDR1 PRHDT, CDR2 FYEKMQ (reference sequence). The CDR3 region is CASSLGPMSESSYNEQFF. The CDR3, as DNA: TGTGCCAGCAGCTTAGGCCCTATGAGCGAAAGCTCCTACAATGAGCAGTTCTTC.

The chain combines TRBV3-1 with TRBJ2-3, with D unclear. Trimming shortened V by 0 bases and J by 2 bases, and 12 bases separated the two germline ends. CDR3 length: 16 residues. Per germline, CDR1 LGHDT and CDR2 YNNKEL (reference sequence). The CDR3 DNA is TGTGCCAGCAGCCAAGATCCGAGACAAAACACAGATACGCAGTATTTT. This codes for CASSQDPRQNTDTQYF.

This clonotype was recorded only once. The chain has TRBV28 and TRBJ1-5; TRBD1 agrees at 11 bases. Germline V gene data show CDR1 as MDHEN and CDR2 as SYDVKM. V was clipped by 5 bases and J by 2 bases; unmatched bases: 5. The CDR3 totals 16 residues. DNA of the CDR3: TGTGCCAGCAGTGGACAGGGGGCCGGTGGCAATCAGCCCCAGCATTTT. It specifies CASSGQGAGGNQPQHF.

The chain employs TRBV4-1 and TRBJ2-5; D is uncertain. CDR3 length: 13 residues. From germline, CDR1 is MGHRA and CDR2 YSYEKL. V was shortened by 1 base and J by 5 bases, with 8 bases between the two germline ends. DNA of the CDR3: TGCGCCAGCAGCCAAGTTTTCGGGGAGACCCAGTACTTC. Its protein is CASSQVFGETQYF.

This clonotype came up many times. V is TRBV3-1 and J is TRBJ2-6; D ambiguous. The V end lost 1 base, the J end lost 4 bases, and 5 bases lay between the germline ends. Germline V CDR1 and CDR2: LGHDT, YNNKEL (reference sequence). CDR3 length: 14 residues. The CDR3, as DNA: TGTGCCAGCAGCCAAGCACTAGGGGCCAACGTCCTGACTTTC. It is translated as CASSQALGANVLTF.

In this sample, this clonotype turned up many times. The chain has TRBV5-6 and TRBJ2-2; D is undetermined. The CDR3 spans 16 residues. V was shortened by 0 bases and J by 1 base, with 10 bases between the two germline ends. From germline, CDR1 is SGHDT and CDR2 YYEEEE. CDR3: CASSLASPLNTGELFF. In DNA, the CDR3 is TGTGCCAGCAGCTTGGCCTCCCCCTTGAACACCGGGGAGCTGTTTTTT.

The J gene is TRBJ2-1, the V gene TRBV6-1; a weak D match, TRBD1 (7 bases). In germline, CDR1 is MNHNS, CDR2 SASEGT. V lost 11 bases and J lost 9, with 11 bases in between. The CDR3 length is 10 residues. The DNA of the CDR3 is TGTGCCGCAGGGGGGACTGAGCAGTTCTTC. It codes for CAAGGTEQFF.

This clonotype was counted only a few times. J is TRBJ2-2 and V is TRBV29-1; D might be TRBD1 (6 bases). Germline CDR1 reads SQVTM; CDR2 reads ANQGSEA. The CDR3 extends over 14 amino acids. V lost 3 bases, J lost 2 bases, and 10 bases lay in between. The CDR3 protein is CSVEGQKNTGELFF. The CDR3 nucleotides read TGCAGCGTTGAGGGACAAAAAAACACCGGGGAGCTGTTTTTT.